This T cell receptor beta chain came from a study of CXCR3-negative and CXCR3-positive naive CD8 T cells (dated by TCRdb to about 2019). Concerning the study at large: In total, about 130 million TRB reads were obtained, or roughly 1.5 +/- 0.3 million reads per library. Data from around 11 donors, pooled across two independent experiments, went into the diversity and physicochemical repertoire analyses. For the TRBV-TRBJ cluster analysis, the naive subsets came from 5 donors, while the memory cells came from 3 donors. Overall results and qualifications from the work: Repertoire diversity was comparably high in both naive subsets but much lower in memory CD8+ T cells. Because surface CD5, which is linked to self-reactivity in mice, was comparable between the naive subsets, TCR interaction strength was also inferred from the physicochemical properties of TRB CDR3s. Within the same donor, TRBV-TRBJ usage looked similar between naive CXCR3-negative and CXCR3-positive cells, but memory cells had distinct patterns. CXCR3 expression partially decreased after cryopreservation, so most assays used freshly isolated PBMCs. TRB CDR3s from CXCR3-positive naive cells showed higher hydrophobicity (lower Kidera factor 4), lower energy, and higher strength and volume indices than CXCR3-negative naive cells.

For each CD8+ T cell subset, flow sorting was done in triplicate, and under 350,000 cells per subset went directly into RLT lysis buffer. To exclude memory contaminants, naive CD8+ T cells were stringently defined as CD45RO-CCR7+CD27+CD95-. Standard density gradient centrifugation was used to isolate peripheral blood mononuclear cells from buffy coats. Naive CXCR3-negative and CXCR3-positive CD8+ T cells were flow-sorted on a FACSAria III. Total RNA was extracted from sorted cells using an RNeasy Mini Kit. Concerning this clonotype: Its antigen is currently not known.

For sequencing, a NextSeq 550 was employed. The Human TCR Profiling Kit (MiLaboratory) was used to prepare UMI-labeled 5' RACE TRB cDNA libraries. cDNA synthesis used the entire amount of extracted RNA, and PCR amplification then used the entire amount of cDNA produced. Libraries were prepared in parallel with an identical number of PCR cycles. For the original study's pipeline: MIGEC and MiXCR extracted about 53,000 +/- 10,000 unique UMI-labeled TRB cDNA molecules per library, requiring at least two reads per UMI. On average, approximately 40,000 +/- 10,000 functional in-frame TRB CDR3 nucleotide clonotypes lacking stop codons were found per library. After downsampling to 5000 UMI-labeled TRB molecules per sample, diversity metrics such as normalized Shannon-Wiener and Chao1 were calculated in VDJtools. Clonotype-size-weighted physicochemical properties of the central five CDR3 residues (interaction energy, strength, volume and Kidera factor 4) were computed in VDJtools. Following reprocessing of the reads by TCRdb, the data hold one row per CDR3 protein sequence and no DNA is available. The V and J calls and clone size come from TCRdb's table, not from the authors' own analysis. The sample's clone listing holds around 140,000 distinct CDR3 sequences. The ten biggest clones cover around 0.41% of the sample.

The CDR3 goes from the cysteine to the phenylalanine over 17 residues. A DNA sequence was not provided. The germline V gene provides CDR1 KGHSY and CDR2 FQNENV. The sample taken for sequencing was naive CXCR3+ CD8+ T cells from blood. Read against the paper, the sample's cell subset or site label means: CD45RO-CCR7+CD27+CD95- naive CD8+ T cells expressing CXCR3 (TNR3+). Here the chain combines TRBV16 and TRBJ1-1. This sequence was found in a human donor in good health. Some clones in this sample may be carry-over from other donors' samples. The CDR3 protein: CASSQLSEVWKATEAFF.